This TCR beta chain was retrieved from a study of shared clonotypes between healthy human individuals. General study results and limits: Clonotypes not shared had lower generation probabilities than those common to all four donors.

About this clone: What it binds is not known.

Data came from immunoSEQ multiplex PCR; TCRdb stores just in-frame clones and leaves some out. The table shows millions of clones, with 90% to 95% occurring only once. Losses at the gene ends were 5 bases for V and 2 bases for J; bases not matched to a gene: 6. The CDR3 covers 15 residues. CDR1 is SEHNR and CDR2 is FQNEAQ in the germline V gene (reference sequence). This receptor was obtained from a man younger than 35 in good health. The sample was naive CD4+ T cells sorted from blood. Subset indicated: CD45RA+ positively selected. This chain connects TRBV7-9 to TRBJ2-3; 8 nucleotides line up with TRBD2. CDR3 residues: CASSQGLGNTDTQYF. In DNA form, the CDR3 reads TGTGCCAGCAGCCAGGGACTAGGAAACACAGATACGCAGTATTTT.